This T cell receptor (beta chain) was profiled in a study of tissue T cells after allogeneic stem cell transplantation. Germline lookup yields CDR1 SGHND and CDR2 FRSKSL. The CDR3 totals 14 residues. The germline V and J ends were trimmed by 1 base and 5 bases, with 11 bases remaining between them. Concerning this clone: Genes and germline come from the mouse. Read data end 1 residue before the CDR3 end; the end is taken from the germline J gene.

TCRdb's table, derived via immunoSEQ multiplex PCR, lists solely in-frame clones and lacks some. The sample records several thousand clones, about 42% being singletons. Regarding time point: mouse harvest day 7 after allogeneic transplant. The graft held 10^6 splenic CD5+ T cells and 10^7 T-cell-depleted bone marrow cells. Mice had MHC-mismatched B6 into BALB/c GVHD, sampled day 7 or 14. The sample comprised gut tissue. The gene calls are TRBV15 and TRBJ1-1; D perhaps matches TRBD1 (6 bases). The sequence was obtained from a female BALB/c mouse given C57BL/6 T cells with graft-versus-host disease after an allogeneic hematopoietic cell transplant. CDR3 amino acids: CASSLGGAGTEVFF. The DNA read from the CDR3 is TGTGCCAGCAGTTTAGGGGGGGCGGGTACAGAAGTCTTC.